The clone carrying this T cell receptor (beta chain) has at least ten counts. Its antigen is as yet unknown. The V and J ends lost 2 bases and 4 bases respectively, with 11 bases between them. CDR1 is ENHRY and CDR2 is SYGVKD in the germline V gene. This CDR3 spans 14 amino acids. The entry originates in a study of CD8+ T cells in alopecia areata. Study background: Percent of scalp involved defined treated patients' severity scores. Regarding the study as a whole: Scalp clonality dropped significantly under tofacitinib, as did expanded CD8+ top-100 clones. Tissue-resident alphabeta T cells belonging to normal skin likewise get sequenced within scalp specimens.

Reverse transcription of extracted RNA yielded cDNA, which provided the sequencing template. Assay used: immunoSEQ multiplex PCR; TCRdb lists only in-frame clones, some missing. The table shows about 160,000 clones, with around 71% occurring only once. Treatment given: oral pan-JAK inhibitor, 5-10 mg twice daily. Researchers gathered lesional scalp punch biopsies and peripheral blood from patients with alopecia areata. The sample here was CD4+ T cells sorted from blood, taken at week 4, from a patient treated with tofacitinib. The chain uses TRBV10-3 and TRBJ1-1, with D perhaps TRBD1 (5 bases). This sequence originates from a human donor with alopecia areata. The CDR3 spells CAISEGGSITEAFF. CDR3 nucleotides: TGTGCCATCAGTGAGGGGGGAAGTATCACTGAAGCTTTCTTT.